Presented here are 5 T cell receptor beta chains from one specimen sequenced in a study of T cell responses to AZD1222 COVID-19 vaccine. The table came from immunoSEQ multiplex PCR; TCRdb's copy has only in-frame clones and leaves some out. Here the sample spans around 87,000 clones, 75% to 90% being singletons. Source: peripheral blood, taken 28 days after the second AZD1222 dose. These receptors were obtained from an adult who received the AZD1222 COVID-19 vaccine.

The CDR3 region has the DNA TGTGCCAGCAGCCAAGGGGCAAACGTCGGGAATGAGCAGTTCTTC. It is translated as CASSQGANVGNEQFF. This rearrangement joins TRBV3-1 (or the pseudogene TRBV3-2) to TRBJ2-1; D remains ambiguous. The CDR3 length is 15 residues. Germline-derived CDR1 and CDR2 are LGHDT and YNNKEL (reference sequence). V lost 1 base, J lost 7 bases, and 14 bases lay in between.

This chain uses TRBV3-1 (or the pseudogene TRBV3-2) with TRBJ1-4, with TRBD1 identical over 10 bases. CDR1 and CDR2 from the germline V gene are LGHDT and YNNKEL (reference sequence). Trimming removed 7 bases from V and 7 bases from J; junction bases left unmatched: 12. The CDR3 is 16 residues long. The CDR3 reads CASTLTDRGECEKLFF. CDR3 in DNA: TGTGCCAGCACCCTTACGGACAGGGGGGAATGTGAAAAACTGTTTTTT.

CDR3 loop: CASSLQTASYEQYF. CDR3 nucleotides: TGTGCCAGCAGCTTGCAGACGGCCTCCTACGAGCAGTACTTC. The V and J genes are TRBV11-2 and TRBJ2-7; D is unclear. The CDR3 has 14 residues. V was clipped by 3 bases and J by 0 bases, with 9 bases between them. Germline V CDR1 and CDR2: SGHAT, FQNNGV.

This chain joins TRBV2 and TRBJ2-7; D may be TRBD2 (5 bases). Trimming removed 5 bases at V and 0 bases at J, with 11 bases between. Germline V lookup: CDR1 SNHLY, CDR2 FYNNEI. The CDR3 runs 14 residues. The CDR3 loop reads CASSQEVNSYEQYF. The CDR3 region has the DNA TGTGCCAGCAGTCAGGAGGTAAACTCCTACGAGCAGTACTTC.

This chain uses TRBV2 with TRBJ2-1; TRBD1 matches at 7 bases. V trimming: 7 bases; J trimming: 8 bases; junction bases outside the gene matches: 8. CDR1 is SNHLY and CDR2 is FYNNEI in the germline V gene. CDR3 length: 13 residues. In DNA, the CDR3 is TGTGCCAGCAAGAGGGACAGAATCTATGAGCAGTTCTTC. Translated: CASKRDRIYEQFF.